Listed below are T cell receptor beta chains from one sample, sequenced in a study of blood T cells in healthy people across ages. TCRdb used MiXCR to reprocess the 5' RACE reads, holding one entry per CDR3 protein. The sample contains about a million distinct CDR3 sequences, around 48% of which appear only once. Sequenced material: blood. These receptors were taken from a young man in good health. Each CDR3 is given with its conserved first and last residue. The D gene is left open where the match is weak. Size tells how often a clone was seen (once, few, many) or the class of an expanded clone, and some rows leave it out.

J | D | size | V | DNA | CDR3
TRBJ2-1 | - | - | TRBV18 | TGTGCCAGCTCACCCGGAGCCAGAGGGGTCAATGAGCAGTTCTTC | CASSPGARGVNEQFF
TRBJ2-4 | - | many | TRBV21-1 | TGTGCCAGCAGCAAAGTTGCAGCCAAAAACATTCAGTACTTC | CASSKVAAKNIQYF
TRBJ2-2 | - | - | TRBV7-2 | TGTGCCAGCCAGTGGACAGCCACAGGGGAGCTGTTTTTT | CASQWTATGELFF
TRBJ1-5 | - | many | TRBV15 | TGTGCCACCAGCAGAGATCCTATTCAGCCCCAGCATTTT | CATSRDPIQPQHF
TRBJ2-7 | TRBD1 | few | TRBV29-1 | TGCAGCGTTGAAGCCGGGACAGGGGTGGGTGAGCAGTACTTC | CSVEAGTGVGEQYF
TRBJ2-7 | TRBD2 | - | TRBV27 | TGTGCCAGCAGTTTGAGGCGGGGGATCGACGAGCAGTACTTC | CASSLRRGIDEQYF
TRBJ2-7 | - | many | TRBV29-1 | TGCAGCGTTGCAGGGGCTGGGAGCTCCTACGAGCAGTACTTC | CSVAGAGSSYEQYF
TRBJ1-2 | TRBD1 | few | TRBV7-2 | TGTGCCAGTAGCTTACAGGGGGCGGTCTATGGCTACACCTTC | CASSLQGAVYGYTF
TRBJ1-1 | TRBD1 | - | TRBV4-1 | TGCGCCAGCAGCCAAGAGGACAGGGCGGACACTGAAGCTTTCTTT | CASSQEDRADTEAFF
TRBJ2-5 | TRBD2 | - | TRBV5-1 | TGCGCCAGCAGCCCCAATAGCGGGGGGCCCGAAGAGACCCAGTACTTC | CASSPNSGGPEETQYF
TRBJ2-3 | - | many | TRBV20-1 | TGCAGTGCGGGGATCCAGACGCGCACAGATACGCAGTATTTT | CSAGIQTRTDTQYF
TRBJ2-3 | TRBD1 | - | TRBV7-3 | TGTGCCAGCAGCTCAGTAACAGGGGGCGACAGCACAGATACGCAGTATTTT | CASSSVTGGDSTDTQYF
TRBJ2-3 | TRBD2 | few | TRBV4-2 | TGTGCCAGCAGCCAGGGTGGGACTAGCGGGGGAGCTAGCACAGATACGCAGTATTTT | CASSQGGTSGGASTDTQYF
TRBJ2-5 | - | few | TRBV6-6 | TGTGCCAGCAGTTCCCATTCAGAGACCCAGTACTTC | CASSSHSETQYF
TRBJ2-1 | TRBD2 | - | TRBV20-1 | TGCAGTGAGTATAGATCTAGCGGGACGAACAATGAGCAGTTCTTC | CSEYRSSGTNNEQFF
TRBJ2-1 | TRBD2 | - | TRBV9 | TGTGCCAGCAGCGTAGGCGGGGGAAAAAATGAGCAGTTCTTC | CASSVGGGKNEQFF
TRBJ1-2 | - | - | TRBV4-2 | TGTGCCTGCAGCCAAGATTTGTTAGACGGCTATGGCTACACCTTC | CACSQDLLDGYGYTF
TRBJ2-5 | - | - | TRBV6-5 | TGTGCCAGCACCCATGGGGCTCTAGGGACCCAGTACTTC | CASTHGALGTQYF
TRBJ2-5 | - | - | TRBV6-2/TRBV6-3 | TGTGCCAGCAATCTCGGGCGTCAGGTAGACAATGAGCAGTACTTC | CASNLGRQVDNEQYF
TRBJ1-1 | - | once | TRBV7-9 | TGTGCCAGCAGTTCTGGACTCGGGTCTCCGAAAGCTTTCTTT | CASSSGLGSPKAFF
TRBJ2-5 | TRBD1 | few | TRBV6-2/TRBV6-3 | TGTGCTTCCAGGGACAGTGGGGATGAGACCCAGTACTTC | CASRDSGDETQYF
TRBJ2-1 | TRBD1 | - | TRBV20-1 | TGCAGTACACCCTCCGGGACAGGGGACTACAATGAGCAGTTCTTC | CSTPSGTGDYNEQFF
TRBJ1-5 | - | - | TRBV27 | TGTGCCAGCAGTTTTACAGGGTTTCAGCCCCAGCATTTT | CASSFTGFQPQHF
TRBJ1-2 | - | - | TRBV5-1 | TGCGCCAGCAGCCCCGCTCAACCAACTCAGCGGGCTAACTATGGCTACACCTTC | CASSPAQPTQRANYGYTF